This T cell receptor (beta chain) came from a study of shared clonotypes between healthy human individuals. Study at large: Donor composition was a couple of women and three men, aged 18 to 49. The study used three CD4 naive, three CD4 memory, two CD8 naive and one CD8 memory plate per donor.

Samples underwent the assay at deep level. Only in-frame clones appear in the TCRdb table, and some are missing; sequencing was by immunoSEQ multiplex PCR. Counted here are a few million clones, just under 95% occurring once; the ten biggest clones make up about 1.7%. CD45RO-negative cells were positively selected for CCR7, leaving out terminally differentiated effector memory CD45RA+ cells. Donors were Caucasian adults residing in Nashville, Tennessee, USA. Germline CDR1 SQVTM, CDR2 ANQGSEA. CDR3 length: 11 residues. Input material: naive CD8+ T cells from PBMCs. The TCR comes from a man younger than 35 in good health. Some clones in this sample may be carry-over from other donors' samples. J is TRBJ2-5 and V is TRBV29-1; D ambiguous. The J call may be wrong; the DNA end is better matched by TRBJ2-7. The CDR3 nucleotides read TGCAGCGTTGGAGTGGCCTACGAGCAGTACTTC. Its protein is CSVGVAYEQYF.